The 10 T cell receptor beta chains below were found in one sample sequenced in a study of tumor-infiltrating lymphocytes in primary liver carcinoma. They got blood RNA out of unsorted whole blood and also pulled out germline DNA. Total RNA (around 0.45 ug) served as template for TCR beta cDNA synthesis primed by a constant-region primer. Generation of the TCR beta libraries relied on three nested multiplex PCR rounds using slightly modified ARM-PCR. In the first two PCR rounds, TRBV1-TRBV30 forward primers were paired with a C-beta reverse primer, and each round lasted roughly 9 cycles. TCRdb reanalysed the multiplex PCR reads using MiXCR and keeps one entry per CDR3 protein. The profile shows approximately 310,000 distinct CDR3 sequences, 65% of them singletons. Sequencing input: peripheral blood. Source of these receptors: a man aged 35 to 55 with primary liver carcinoma and hepatitis B virus infection.

V gene TRBV11-2 combines with J gene TRBJ2-1; D remains ambiguous. CDR1 SGHAT and CDR2 FQNNGV come from the germline V gene. The length of the CDR3 is 16 residues. Trimming stripped 7 bases from V and 5 bases from J, with 21 bases between. This CDR3 reads CASNPRALPTNNEQFF. The CDR3 DNA reads TGTGCCAGCAACCCTAGGGCCTTGCCCACCAACAATGAGCAGTTCTTC.

The table lists this clonotype with a count of one. Because it lacks the conserved phenylalanine or tryptophan at the end, this CDR3 is likely a read error. The DNA is omitted, as the CDR3 cannot be located on it reliably, and the CDR3 follows TCRdb's listing. The V gene is TRBV11-1, the J gene TRBJ2-1; TRBD1, the table's D call, lacks a check against the DNA. Germline loops: CDR1 SGHAT, CDR2 FQDESV (reference sequence). A total of 15 residues make up the CDR3, ends included. The CDR3 sequence: CASSPLEGLRDEQSS.

This clonotype was recorded only once. An end of the junction differs from the germline gene, which may be a read error. The chain recombines TRBV11-2 with TRBJ2-3; D remains unclear. Germline lookup yields CDR1 SGHAT and CDR2 FQNNGV. The CDR3 has 16 amino acids. DNA of the CDR3: TGTGCCAGCAACTTAAGGGCGGCCGCTAGCACAGATACGCAGTATTTT. Amino acid sequence: CASNLRAAASTDTQYF.

The chain couples TRBV29-1 to TRBJ1-2; the D is unclear. V was pared by 3 bases and J by 3 bases, with 8 bases between. Germline CDR1 reads SQVTM; CDR2 reads ANQGSEA. The length of the CDR3 is 12 residues. The CDR3 protein is CSVDTLYYGYTF. CDR3 DNA sequence: TGCAGCGTTGACACGCTCTACTATGGCTACACCTTC.

This chain links TRBV20-1 with TRBJ2-7; 9 bases fit TRBD2. This CDR3 is built from 15 residues. CDR1 and CDR2 from the germline V gene are DFQATT and SNEGSKA (reference sequence). V lost 5 bases to trimming and J lost 2 bases; unmatched junction nucleotides: 10. The CDR3 region has the DNA TGCAGTGCTGGAACTAGCGGGCTAAGACCCTACGAGCAGTACTTC. Amino acids: CSAGTSGLRPYEQYF.

A remark on this clonotype: At one boundary the junction diverges from the germline segment, which might be a read error. This chain joins TRBV10-1 and TRBJ2-3; 10 nucleotides line up with TRBD2. The V gene's germline CDR1 is WNHNN and CDR2 SYGVQD (reference sequence). This CDR3 has 16 amino acids. CDR3 protein: CASNEGIAGGTDTQYF. CDR3 in DNA: TGCGCCAGCAATGAGGGGATAGCGGGAGGCACAGATACACAGTATTTT.

Turning to this clonotype: A much larger clone lies one base from this, so it may be a read error. Here the CDR3 DNA reads TGTGCCAGCACCTTGGGGGTGTTCTCCTACGAGCAGTACTTC. Residues: CASTLGVFSYEQYF. The genes are TRBV28 and TRBJ2-7; D may correspond to TRBD1 or TRBD2 (5 bases each). The germline CDR1 and CDR2 sequences are MDHEN and SYDVKM. The CDR3 sequence is 14 residues long. Trimming removed 7 bases from V and 0 bases from J, with 13 bases in between.

As concerns this clonotype: Compared with germline, one end of the junction differs, possibly owing to a read error. This sequence joins TRBV4-2 and TRBJ2-7; possibly TRBD2 for D (5 bases). CDR1 and CDR2 from the germline V gene are LGHNA and YNFKEQ. There are 16 residues in the CDR3. CDR3 nucleotides: TGTGCCAGCAACCAATCCCGGGAAGGATTTAGTTACGAGCGGTACTTC. As protein: CASNQSREGFSYERYF.

Concerning this clonotype: No conserved phenylalanine or tryptophan is present at the end of the CDR3, so a read error is the likely explanation. The CDR3 here is CAISPGTAYGYTI. CDR3 in DNA: TGTGCCATCAGCCCAGGGACAGCCTATGGCTACACCATC. V gene TRBV11-2 combines with J gene TRBJ1-2, with 7 bases lining up with TRBD1. CDR3 length: 13 amino acids. CDR1 is SGHAT, CDR2 FQNNGV, per germline.

V and J are TRBV18 and TRBJ2-5; tentative D call: TRBD2 (6 bases). CDR3 length: 15 residues. Trimming shortened V by 3 bases and J by 3 bases, and 14 bases separated the two germline ends. CDR1 is KGHSH and CDR2 is LQKENI in the germline V gene. CDR3: CASSPSYGGEETQYF. In DNA, the CDR3 is TGTGCCAGCTCACCCTCCTACGGGGGAGAAGAGACCCAGTACTTC.